These T cell receptor beta chains were read from a single sample in a study of graft-versus-host responses after intestinal transplantation. Measured with immunoSEQ multiplex PCR; TCRdb has only the in-frame clones, and not every one. The sample holds more than 65,000 clones; about 90% are singletons and the top ten take 1.3%. The antigens for these receptors are not known. The sequenced sample was unstimulated CD8+ T cells sorted from spleen or lymph node cells, obtained before intestinal transplant. All receptors derive from a human donor who received an intestinal transplant. Each CDR3 is given with its conserved first and last residue. A D gene is named only where the DNA matches it firmly. Size values are once, few and many counts, or a class for expanded clones, and some rows have none.

d_call	v_call	clone_size	j_call	cdr3_length	cdr3_nt	cdr3_aa
.	TRBV9	once	TRBJ2-2	15	TGTGCCAGCAGCGTAGGGGGGGGGCACACCGGGGAGCTGTTTTTT	CASSVGGGHTGELFF
.	TRBV7-9	.	TRBJ2-5	13	TGTGCCAGCAGCTTGGGCATGCAAGAGACCCAGTACTTC	CASSLGMQETQYF
.	TRBV6-1	.	TRBJ2-5	19	TGTGCCAGCAGTGAACCCGGGACAACTCCTAGGAAATACCCGGGGACCCAGTACTTC	CASSEPGTTPRKYPGTQYF
TRBD2	TRBV5-6	.	TRBJ2-3	16	TGTGCCAGCAGCCCGGGACTAGCGGGGGCGACAGATACGCAGTATTTT	CASSPGLAGATDTQYF
TRBD2	TRBV13	.	TRBJ2-1	13	TGTGCCAGCAGCTACGGGGGGGCATCCGAGCAGTTCTTC	CASSYGGASEQFF
TRBD1	TRBV19	.	TRBJ1-2	19	TGTGCCAGTAGTATTTGGCGTGGCCTCTCGGGACAGGGGTGGTATGGCTACACCTTC	CASSIWRGLSGQGWYGYTF
TRBD2	TRBV11-2	.	TRBJ2-7	14	TGTGCCAGCAGCTTCGGGGGACTATCTTACGAGCAGTACTTC	CASSFGGLSYEQYF
.	TRBV7-9	.	TRBJ2-3	16	TGTGCCAGCAGCTCCTGGGGGGCGGGGGCGACAGATACGCAGTATTTT	CASSSWGAGATDTQYF
.	TRBV11-2	.	TRBJ1-1	14	TGTGCCAGCAGCTTAGGGCAGGGGATGGCTGAAGCTTTCTTT	CASSLGQGMAEAFF
.	TRBV27	.	TRBJ1-1	13	TGTGCCAGCAGTTTGGTCGGTGGTACTGAAGCTTTCTTT	CASSLVGGTEAFF
TRBD1	TRBV27	.	TRBJ1-2	14	TGTGCCAGCAGTTTCACCGGGACAGCGTATGGCTACACCTTC	CASSFTGTAYGYTF
TRBD1	TRBV6-5	once	TRBJ1-5	15	TGTGCCAGCAGGGCAGGGACAGGGGATGATCAGCCCCAGCATTTT	CASRAGTGDDQPQHF
TRBD1	TRBV13	.	TRBJ2-7	14	TGTGCCAGCAGCTACGGGACAGAAATCTACGAGCAGTACTTC	CASSYGTEIYEQYF
.	TRBV13	.	TRBJ1-1	13	TGTGCCAGCAGCCCTAGCGGGGGATACGAAGCTTTCTTT	CASSPSGGYEAFF
TRBD2	TRBV10-2	.	TRBJ2-7	17	TGCGCCAGCCTGGGGACTAGCGGGGGGCCGCCACCCTACGAGCAGTACTTC	CASLGTSGGPPPYEQYF
.	TRBV12-5	.	TRBJ2-7	19	TGTGCTAGTGGTAGGGGGGGTTTGAGGAATTTTCGGGGACGCTACGAGCAGTACTTC	CASGRGGLRNFRGRYEQYF
.	TRBV5-6	.	TRBJ2-1	15	TGTGCCAGCAGCCTGACACAATTCTCCTACAATGAGCAGTTCTTC	CASSLTQFSYNEQFF
.	TRBV2	.	TRBJ2-7	10	TGTGCCAGCAGAGTAGACGAGCAGTACTTC	CASRVDEQYF
TRBD2	TRBV7-6	once	TRBJ2-5	17	TGTGCCAGCAGCTTATTCGGGGGGACTCCGGGTCTAGGGACCCAGTACTTC	CASSLFGGTPGLGTQYF
.	TRBV7-8	.	TRBJ2-1	13	TGTGCCAGCAGCTTGGAGGAATACAATGAGCAGTTCTTC	CASSLEEYNEQFF
.	TRBV5-1	.	TRBJ2-7	15	TGCGCCAGCAGCGGAGGGACGGGAAGCTCCTACGAGCAGTACTTC	CASSGGTGSSYEQYF
TRBD1	TRBV4-1	.	TRBJ2-7	14	TGCGCCAGCAGCCACGGGGACGACAGGGAACAGCAGTACTTC	CASSHGDDREQQYF
.	TRBV9	.	TRBJ2-3	13	TGTGCCAGCAGCGTAACTAGCACAGATACGCAGTATTTT	CASSVTSTDTQYF
.	TRBV19	.	TRBJ1-1	13	TGTGCCAGTAGCCCCACAGGGCTCACTGAAGCTTTCTTT	CASSPTGLTEAFF
.	TRBV18	once	TRBJ2-7	16	TGTGCCAGCTCACCACTGTCAGGCGACATATCCTACGAGCAGTACTTC	CASSPLSGDISYEQYF
.	TRBV27	once	TRBJ1-2	14	TGTGCCAGCAGTTTAATCGGGGTCGGCTATGGCTACACCTTC	CASSLIGVGYGYTF
.	TRBV29-1	.	TRBJ1-2	13	TGCAGCGTTGGGGAGGGGACAAACTATGGCTACACCTTC	CSVGEGTNYGYTF
.	TRBV27	.	TRBJ1-2	13	TGTGCCAGCAGTTTATCGGGGCCCTATGGCTACACCTTC	CASSLSGPYGYTF
TRBD1	TRBV7-9	.	TRBJ1-6	19	TGTGCCAGCAGCTTGTGGGGCCCGGGACAGGGGGAGGCTAATTCACCCCTCCACTTT	CASSLWGPGQGEANSPLHF
TRBD1	TRBV10-3	.	TRBJ1-1	11	TGTGCCATACAGGGGGCCTCTGAAGCTTTCTTT	CAIQGASEAFF
TRBD2	TRBV13	.	TRBJ2-7	15	TGTGCCAGCAGCTTTGGGCGGGGGGGCGGATACGAGCAGTACTTC	CASSFGRGGGYEQYF
.	TRBV6-5	.	TRBJ1-2	11	TGTGCCAGCAGAACAGAGAATGGCTACACCTTC	CASRTENGYTF
.	TRBV7-9	.	TRBJ1-3	16	TGTGCCAGCAGCCCCAGGACAGACGATTCTGGAAACACCATATATTTT	CASSPRTDDSGNTIYF
.	TRBV11-3	few	TRBJ2-2	15	TGTGCCAGCAGCTTAGCGGGGGCGAACACCGGGGAGCTGTTTTTT	CASSLAGANTGELFF
TRBD2	TRBV7-6	.	TRBJ2-7	14	TGTGCCAGCAGCTTAGGGCCGGGGGGCTACGAGCAGTACTTC	CASSLGPGGYEQYF
TRBD2	TRBV9	.	TRBJ2-7	15	TGTGCCAGCAGTCTTGGGTCCGGGAGGAGCTACGAGCAGTACTTC	CASSLGSGRSYEQYF
.	TRBV27	.	TRBJ2-3	12	TGTGCCACCGCGGGAAGCACAGATACGCAGTATTTT	CATAGSTDTQYF
.	TRBV27	few	TRBJ1-5	15	TGTGCCAGCAGTTTCGGAGCCTTTAGCAATCAGCCCCAGCATTTT	CASSFGAFSNQPQHF
.	TRBV28	.	TRBJ2-3	15	TGTGCCAGCAGTTTAGTCGGGGGGCGGGGGGATACGCAGTATTTT	CASSLVGGRGDTQYF
.	TRBV7-6	.	TRBJ2-1	12	TGTGCCAGCAGCCCGTTAGAACAGGGACGGTTCTTC	CASSPLEQGRFF
.	TRBV4-1	.	TRBJ1-4	13	TGCGCCAGCAGCTTACGGGAAAGTGAAAAACTGTTTTTT	CASSLRESEKLFF
.	TRBV7-9	.	TRBJ2-3	17	TGTGCCAGCAGCCCCCCAAGGGGCAGGGAGGCCACAGATACGCAGTATTTT	CASSPPRGREATDTQYF
TRBD1	TRBV5-1	.	TRBJ1-2	15	TGCGCCAGCAGCTTGGCAGGGGGAACTAACTATGGCTACACCTTC	CASSLAGGTNYGYTF
TRBD1	TRBV4-1	.	TRBJ1-2	16	TGCGCCAGCAGCCTCGGGACACCCGGACAGGATAGGGACTACACCTTC	CASSLGTPGQDRDYTF
TRBD1	TRBV18	.	TRBJ2-7	18	TGTGCCAGCTCACCTCCCCCCCACCGGGACAGGGGGCTGGGTGAGCAGTACTTC	CASSPPPHRDRGLGEQYF
.	TRBV13	.	TRBJ2-2	14	TGTGCCAGCGGAAGGGCTAGCTGGACCGGGGAGCTGTTTTTT	CASGRASWTGELFF
TRBD2	TRBV13	once	TRBJ2-1	14	TGTGCCAGCAGCTTGGCATCTAGCGGGGCCGAGCAGTTCTTC	CASSLASSGAEQFF
.	TRBV6-5	.	TRBJ2-7	13	TGTGCCAGCAGTTTTACAGGGATCCACGAGCAGTACTTC	CASSFTGIHEQYF
.	TRBV6-4	.	TRBJ2-5	15	TGTGCCAGCAGTGACTCTTGGCGGGCCCAAGAGACCCAGTACTTC	CASSDSWRAQETQYF
TRBD2	TRBV19	.	TRBJ2-5	15	TGTGCCAGTACGGCTAGCGGCGACTTACAAGAGACCCAGTACTTC	CASTASGDLQETQYF
.	TRBV19	once	TRBJ1-2	14	TGTGCCAGTAGCCCCGGGGCAGGGGACTATGGCTACACCTTC	CASSPGAGDYGYTF
TRBD2	TRBV9	.	TRBJ2-7	16	TGTGCCAGCAGCCCCCGAGGAGCGGGGGGGCTTGGCGAGCAGTACTTC	CASSPRGAGGLGEQYF